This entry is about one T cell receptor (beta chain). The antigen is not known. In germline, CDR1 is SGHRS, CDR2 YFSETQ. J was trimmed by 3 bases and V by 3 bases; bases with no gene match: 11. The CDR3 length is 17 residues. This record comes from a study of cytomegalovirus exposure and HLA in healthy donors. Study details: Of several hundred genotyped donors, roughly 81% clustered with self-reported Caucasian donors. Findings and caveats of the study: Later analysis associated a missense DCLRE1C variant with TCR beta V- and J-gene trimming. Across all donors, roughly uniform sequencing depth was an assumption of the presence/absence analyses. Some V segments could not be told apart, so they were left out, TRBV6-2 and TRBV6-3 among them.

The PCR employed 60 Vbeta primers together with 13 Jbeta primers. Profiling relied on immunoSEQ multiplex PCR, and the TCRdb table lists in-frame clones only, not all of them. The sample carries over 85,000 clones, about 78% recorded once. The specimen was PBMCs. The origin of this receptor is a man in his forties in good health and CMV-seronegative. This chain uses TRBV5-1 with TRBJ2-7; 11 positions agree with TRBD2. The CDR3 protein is CASSSRASGGNYYEQYF. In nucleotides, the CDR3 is TGCGCCAGCAGCTCTCGGGCTAGCGGGGGGAATTACTACGAGCAGTACTTC.